This T cell receptor (beta chain) is drawn from a study of T-cell reconstitution after alpha-beta-depleted transplantation in children. Broader study findings: Among T cells one year after transplant, newly produced cells accounted for most counts and diversity. At day 60, the high TCRbeta diversity found in some patients originated from recipient T cells and thymic progenitors that had survived.

The CDR3 extends over 15 amino acids. Trimming stripped 1 base from V and 7 bases from J, with 11 bases between. Germline assignment: CDR1 SEHNR and CDR2 FQNEAQ (reference sequence). Construction of the TCRbeta library involved unique molecular identifiers. MiXCR, applied by TCRdb to the PCR reads, yields one record per CDR3 protein. The sample holds about 1,000,000 distinct CDR3 sequences, about 30% seen once. This clonotype came up a few times. The antigen is not known. This clonotype originated in a boy younger than two who had a stem cell transplant for SCID, so the T cells may come from the graft donor. The sequencing here drew on PBMCs, mostly from graft donor cells, taken 360 days after TCRalphabeta/CD19-depleted stem cell transplant. This chain connects TRBV7-9 to TRBJ1-6, with D possibly TRBD1 on 6 matching bases. CDR3 sequence (DNA): TGTGCCAGCAGCTTAGTGGTGGGGGCAAATTCACCCCTCCACTTT. Residues: CASSLVVGANSPLHF.